Included here is one TCR beta chain sequence, with context. The data were produced by immunoSEQ multiplex PCR, yet TCRdb's version contains in-frame clones alone and is incomplete. The sample holds approximately 91,000 clones, roughly three quarters seen once. These data belong to a study of blood T cell repertoires in COVID-19. The wider study: COVID-19 samples from acute and convalescent phases originated in the United States, Italy and Spain. Sample material is recorded as cDNA or gDNA derived from T cells, B-cell-depleted T cells, or PBMCs.

The germline gives CDR1 SNHLY, CDR2 FYNNEI. The CDR3 has 11 residues. V was shortened by 7 bases and J by 9 bases, with 7 bases between the two germline ends. Specimen: peripheral blood. This sequence joins TRBV2 and TRBJ1-6; D unclear. The sequence came from a woman aged 80 or older with acute or convalescent COVID-19. The CDR3 region is CASTMSSPLHF. CDR3 sequence (DNA): TGTGCCAGCACCATGAGTTCACCCCTCCACTTT.